Here is one T cell receptor beta chain with its context. What it binds is not known. The data were taken from a study of T cell responses to AZD1222 COVID-19 vaccine. Points from the study as a whole: Sampling captured repertoires only after the peak T cell response.

The CDR3 totals 17 residues. Trimming removed 1 base at V and 5 bases at J, with 15 bases between. Germline-derived CDR1 and CDR2 are SGHTA and FQGNSA. The repertoire was sequenced with immunoSEQ multiplex PCR; TCRdb's copy has only in-frame clones and lacks some. The sample yields about 77,000 clones, 92% seen once. The chain carries TRBV7-2 and TRBJ1-6, with D unclear. The sequencing here drew on peripheral blood, taken 28 days after the second AZD1222 dose. This receptor was obtained from an adult who received the AZD1222 COVID-19 vaccine. In nucleotides, the CDR3 is TGTGCCAGCAGCTTAGTTCGGGGTAGGGTCGATAATTCACCCCTCCACTTT. This codes for CASSLVRGRVDNSPLHF.